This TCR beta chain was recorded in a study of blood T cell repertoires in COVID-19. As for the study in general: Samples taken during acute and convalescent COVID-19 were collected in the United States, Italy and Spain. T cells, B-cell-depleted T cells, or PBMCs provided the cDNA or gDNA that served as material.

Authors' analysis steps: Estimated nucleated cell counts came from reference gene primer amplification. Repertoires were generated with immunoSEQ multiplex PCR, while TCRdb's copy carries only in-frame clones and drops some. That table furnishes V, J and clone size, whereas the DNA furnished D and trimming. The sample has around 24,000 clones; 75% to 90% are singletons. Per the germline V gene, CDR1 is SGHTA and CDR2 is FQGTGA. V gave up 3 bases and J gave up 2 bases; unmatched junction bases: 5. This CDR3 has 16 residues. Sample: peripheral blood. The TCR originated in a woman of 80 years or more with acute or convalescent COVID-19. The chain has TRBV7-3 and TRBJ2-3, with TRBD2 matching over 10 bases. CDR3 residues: CASSFRTSGPTDTQYF. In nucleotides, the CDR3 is TGTGCCAGCAGCTTCCGGACTAGCGGACCCACAGATACGCAGTATTTT.